This TCR beta chain was sequenced during a study of shared clonotypes between healthy human individuals. Trimming pared 3 bases from V and 3 bases from J, leaving 15 bases between. Germline lookup yields CDR1 SGHAT and CDR2 FQNNGV. The CDR3 runs to 15 residues. Free of recent acute infections or vaccinations, the donors were healthy HIV-negative adults. In replicate PCRs of unsorted PBMC, approximately 0.3 ug DNA, around 30,000 T cell genomes, was used. Unsorted PBMCs provided DNA that was sequenced on ten immunoSEQ deep assay plates. Clones were sequenced by immunoSEQ multiplex PCR, and TCRdb holds only the in-frame ones, with some missing. Of about half a million clones detected, 65% to 80% appear once; the ten largest clones hold 12%.

The specimen sequenced was PBMCs. This clonotype originated in a woman in her thirties or forties in good health. Some clones in this sample may be carry-over from other donors' samples. The chain is built from TRBV11-2 and TRBJ2-7; D is undetermined. The CDR3, as DNA: TGTGCCAGCAGCTTCGCAGTGGGTAAACGCTACGAGCAGTACTTC. It is translated as CASSFAVGKRYEQYF.